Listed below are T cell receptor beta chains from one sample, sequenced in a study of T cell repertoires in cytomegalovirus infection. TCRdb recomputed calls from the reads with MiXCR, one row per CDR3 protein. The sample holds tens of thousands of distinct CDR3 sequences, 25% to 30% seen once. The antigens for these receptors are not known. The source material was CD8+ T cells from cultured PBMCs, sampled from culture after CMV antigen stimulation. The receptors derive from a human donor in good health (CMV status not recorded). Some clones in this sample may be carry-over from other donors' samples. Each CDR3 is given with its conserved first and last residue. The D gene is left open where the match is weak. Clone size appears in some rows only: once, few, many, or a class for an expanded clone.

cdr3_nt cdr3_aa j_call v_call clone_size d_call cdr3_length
TGTGCCAGCAGTTACAGGACAGGGGGCCCTGAAGCTTTCTTT CASSYRTGGPEAFF TRBJ1-1 TRBV28 many TRBD1 14
TGCAGTGCTAGTAAGCTAGCGGAGACTAGCACAGATACGCAGTATTTT CSASKLAETSTDTQYF TRBJ2-3 TRBV20-1 few TRBD2 16
TGTGCCAGCAGCTACAGCGGGGGCCCCTCCTACAATGAGCAGTTCTTC CASSYSGGPSYNEQFF TRBJ2-1 TRBV11-2 - TRBD2 16
TGTGCCAGCAGCCCGGACAGGACCGGGGAGCTGTTTTTT CASSPDRTGELFF TRBJ2-2 TRBV6-8 few TRBD1 13
TGTGCCAGCAGCTTAGTTAAACCGAGCTCTAGCGGGGACCGGAGCTCCTACAATGAGCAGTTCTTC CASSLVKPSSSGDRSSYNEQFF TRBJ2-1 TRBV7-9 few TRBD2 22
TGTGCCAGTAGTGGGAGCTTGAGCTCCTACAATGAGCAGTTCTTC CASSGSLSSYNEQFF TRBJ2-1 TRBV19 few - 15
TGTGCCAGCAGCGCATCGGGACAGGGGGCGAACACCGGGGAGCTGTTTTTT CASSASGQGANTGELFF TRBJ2-2 TRBV7-6 once TRBD1 17
TGTGCCAGCAGCTTAGTCGTTTTCGTCGGGGCCAGGGAAGATACGCAGTATTTT CASSLVVFVGAREDTQYF TRBJ2-3 TRBV7-9 few - 18
TGTGCCAGCAGTTTAGGGACTCATACGCAGTATTTT CASSLGTHTQYF TRBJ2-3 TRBV28 - - 12
TGTGCCAGCAGTGGACAGGTGCGCGAGCAGTACTTC CASSGQVREQYF TRBJ2-7 TRBV2 once - 12
TGTGCCAGCAGCTTGGGTACAGGAGCTAACTATGGCTACACCTTC CASSLGTGANYGYTF TRBJ1-2 TRBV5-6 - - 15
TGTGCCAGCAGTTTAGGCAATCAGCCCCAGCATTTT CASSLGNQPQHF TRBJ1-5 TRBV12-3/TRBV12-4 many - 12
TGCAGCGTTGAATTTCAGCGAGAAAGGACAGCCTTAGGCTACACCTTC CSVEFQRERTALGYTF TRBJ1-2 TRBV29-1 - - 16
TGTGCCAGCAGCTCTCACGGGGACACTGAAGCTTTCTTT CASSSHGDTEAFF TRBJ1-1 TRBV11-3 many - 13
TGTGCCAGCAGCCCCGGGGGCAACGAGCAGTACTTC CASSPGGNEQYF TRBJ2-7 TRBV6-2/TRBV6-3 few - 12
TGCAGTGCTAGACCTCCCGTCGGTCCGAGCACAGATACGCAGTATTTT CSARPPVGPSTDTQYF TRBJ2-3 TRBV20-1 - - 16
TGCGCCAGCAGCCACGAACCGGGACAGCGTAAGGAGCAGTACTTC CASSHEPGQRKEQYF TRBJ2-7 TRBV4-1 few TRBD1 15
TGTGCCAGCAGCGGACGGGACAGCACAGATACGCAGTATTTT CASSGRDSTDTQYF TRBJ2-3 TRBV9 - - 14
TGTGCCAGCACCTATGACGGAGGACAGAACTATGGCTACACCTTC CASTYDGGQNYGYTF TRBJ1-2 TRBV7-9 - - 15
TGTGCCAGCAGCTTACTCGAGGACAGGGAGGGCGGTGAAAAACTGTTTTTT CASSLLEDREGGEKLFF TRBJ1-4 TRBV7-9 few TRBD1 17
TGCGCCAGCAGCCAGGGTCCCGGCACAGATACGCAGTATTTT CASSQGPGTDTQYF TRBJ2-3 TRBV4-1 - - 14
TGCGCCAGCAGCCAAGATTTACCCGCAGTGAACACCGGGGAGCTGTTTTTT CASSQDLPAVNTGELFF TRBJ2-2 TRBV4-1 many - 17
TGTGCCAGCAGCTTAGTCCGGGGGGCTCAAGAGACCCAGTACTTC CASSLVRGAQETQYF TRBJ2-5 TRBV11-3 many - 15
TGTGCCAGCAGCTTTGAGACAGGGGATTATGGCTACACCTTC CASSFETGDYGYTF TRBJ1-2 TRBV7-3 - TRBD1 14
TGCGCCAGCAGCCATAATAGCGGGGGGGCTCTTGGGGAGCTGTTTTTT CASSHNSGGALGELFF TRBJ2-2 TRBV4-3 once TRBD2 16
TGTGCCAGCAGTGCCCGCGGACTAGCGATTGGGGAGACCCAGTACTTC CASSARGLAIGETQYF TRBJ2-5 TRBV6-1 - TRBD2 16
TGTGCCAGCAGTCCAATCTACGGGGGGACCTACGAGCAGTACTTC CASSPIYGGTYEQYF TRBJ2-7 TRBV12-3/TRBV12-4 few TRBD2 15
TGTGCCAGCAGCTCCAGGACAGGGGGCCTATATGGCTACACCTTC CASSSRTGGLYGYTF TRBJ1-2 TRBV7-9 once TRBD1 15
TGTGCCAGCAGCCAGACTAGCGTGAGCACAGATACGCAGTATTTT CASSQTSVSTDTQYF TRBJ2-3 TRBV3-1 many TRBD2 15
TGCAGTGCTAGAGATCAAGTGGGGGTTGCCCAGCATTTT CSARDQVGVAQHF TRBJ1-5 TRBV20-1 - - 13
TGTGCCAGCAGCGTCGCTGGGACAGATACGCAGTATTTT CASSVAGTDTQYF TRBJ2-3 TRBV5-6 many - 13
TGTGCCAGCAGCTTAGTCGGACAGGGGGCTTATAGCAATCAGCCCCAGCATTTT CASSLVGQGAYSNQPQHF TRBJ1-5 TRBV7-4 many TRBD1 18
TGCGCCAGCAGCTTGGATGGGCAGGGGGCACAACCCCAGCATTTT CASSLDGQGAQPQHF TRBJ1-5 TRBV5-1 - TRBD1 15
TGCGCCAGCAGCCAAGGACTAGCGGGGGGGCGGGGGGATACGCAGTATTTT CASSQGLAGGRGDTQYF TRBJ2-3 TRBV4-3 - TRBD2 17
TGTGCCAGCAGCTCCGGGACGGAAGAGACCCAGTACTTC CASSSGTEETQYF TRBJ2-5 TRBV7-4 - - 13
TGCGCCAGCAGCTTGGCTCAGCCCCAGCATTTT CASSLAQPQHF TRBJ1-5 TRBV5-1 - - 11
TGTGCCAGCAGCGTACCTGTGGGCGACTCTGGGGCCAACGTCCTGACTTTC CASSVPVGDSGANVLTF TRBJ2-6 TRBV9 - - 17
TGCGCCAGCAGGGCCATCACTGGCTACACCTTC CASRAITGYTF TRBJ1-2 TRBV5-1 - - 11
TGTGCCAGCACCCCAACGGGGGGCTTGGGTGGAAACACCATATATTTT CASTPTGGLGGNTIYF TRBJ1-3 TRBV7-8 - - 16
TGTGCCAGCAGTGACCGGGACTTCCACGGCTACGAGCAGTACTTC CASSDRDFHGYEQYF TRBJ2-7 TRBV6-1 - - 15
TGCGCCAGCAGCCAAGATCCGGACGGTTCCACCACAGATACGCAGTATTTT CASSQDPDGSTTDTQYF TRBJ2-3 TRBV4-3 - - 17
TGTGCCAGCAGTTACGTCCGTGGGCCAGAATCTTCCTACGAGCAGTACTTC CASSYVRGPESSYEQYF TRBJ2-7 TRBV6-6 few - 17
TGTGCCAGCAGCCCCCAGGGGGACGGCGGGGAGCTGTTTTTT CASSPQGDGGELFF TRBJ2-2 TRBV7-3 few TRBD1 14
TGTGCCAGCAGTTATGCGGTTGGTATGAAAAACACTGAAGCTTTCTTT CASSYAVGMKNTEAFF TRBJ1-1 TRBV6-2/TRBV6-3 once - 16
TGTGCCAGCAGTTTGGCCCTGACAGGCTTGAACACTGAAGCTTTCTTT CASSLALTGLNTEAFF TRBJ1-1 TRBV28 few - 16
TGTGCCAGCAGTACCTCCCCCGGACTAGCGGGGGGGAGCTCCTACGAGCAGTACTTC CASSTSPGLAGGSSYEQYF TRBJ2-7 TRBV28 - TRBD2 19
TGTGCCAGCAGTTCCTCCTTGACTAGGCAAAAGATCACAGATACGCAGTATTTT CASSSSLTRQKITDTQYF TRBJ2-3 TRBV6-8 - - 18
TGTGCCAGCAGCGGCGGGGCCGTCACAGATACGCAGTATTTT CASSGGAVTDTQYF TRBJ2-3 TRBV9 few - 14
TGTGCCAGCAGCGGCGGAACTAGCGGGGCAAGCTCCTACAATGAGCAGTTCTTC CASSGGTSGASSYNEQFF TRBJ2-1 TRBV9 - TRBD2 18
TGTGCCAGCAGCCCACACCCCGAGGAAGAGACCCAGTACTTC CASSPHPEEETQYF TRBJ2-5 TRBV7-9 - - 14
TGTGCCAGTAGGACAACGGACGAATACAATCAGCCCCAGCATTTT CASRTTDEYNQPQHF TRBJ1-5 TRBV19 few - 15
TGTGCCAGCAGCCAAGGGGACGGACTAGCGGGAGGAGGGAATGAGCAGTTCTTC CASSQGDGLAGGGNEQFF TRBJ2-1 TRBV4-2 few TRBD2 18
TGCAGCGTTGAAGATGTGACTAGCGGGGCAGGGATGACCTACGAGCAGTACTTC CSVEDVTSGAGMTYEQYF TRBJ2-7 TRBV29-1 - TRBD2 18
TGTGCCAGCAGAGGACAGGGGGCATCTCGGGAGACCCAGTACTTC CASRGQGASRETQYF TRBJ2-5 TRBV12-3/TRBV12-4 few TRBD1 15
TGTGCCTGGAGTATCGGGGAACGCAATCAGCCCCAGCATTTT CAWSIGERNQPQHF TRBJ1-5 TRBV30 - - 14
TGTGCCAGCAGCACTAGCGGGCACAATGAGCAGTTCTTC CASSTSGHNEQFF TRBJ2-1 TRBV7-9 - TRBD2 13
TGTGCCAGCAGCTTAGGCTTACGGGGGCGACAAGAGACCCAGTACTTC CASSLGLRGRQETQYF TRBJ2-5 TRBV11-2 - - 16
TGCGCCAGCAGCCCCGAGGGACAGGGGGCGCGGTACACCGGGGAGCTGTTTTTT CASSPEGQGARYTGELFF TRBJ2-2 TRBV5-1 - TRBD1 18
TGTGCCAGTAGTACGAAGGCGGGGGCGAGGGAGCAGTACTTC CASSTKAGAREQYF TRBJ2-7 TRBV19 - - 14
TGTGCCAGCAGCCAAGAAATGGGAAACACCATATATTTT CASSQEMGNTIYF TRBJ1-3 TRBV14 - - 13